This T cell receptor (beta chain) was sequenced in a study of blood T cell repertoires in COVID-19. In the original processing: The authors estimated nucleated cell counts from reference gene primer amplification. Profiled with immunoSEQ multiplex PCR; TCRdb holds only in-frame clones, not every one. V, J and clone size reflect that table, while D and trimming were determined from the DNA. The table records 200,000 to 300,000 clones, approximately 88% of them present only once. The junction had 4 bases not matched to a gene; V was cut back by 4 bases and J by 7 bases. The CDR3 extends over 11 amino acids. The germline gives CDR1 GTSNPN, CDR2 SVGIG (reference sequence).

The clonotype comes from a woman younger than 45 with acute or convalescent COVID-19. This chain joins TRBV30 and TRBJ2-7; 7 nucleotides align to TRBD1. The sequenced material came from peripheral blood. Written as DNA, the CDR3 is TGTGCCTGGACAGGGGGTGGGGAGCAGTACTTC. As protein: CAWTGGGEQYF. Variable domain in full (rest from reference TRBV30 and TRBJ2-7): SQTIHQWPATLVQPVGSPLSLECTVEGTSNPNLYWYRQAAGRGLQLLFYSVGIGQISSEVPQNLSASRPQDRQFILSSKKLLLSDSGFYLCAWTGGGEQYFGPGTRLTVT.